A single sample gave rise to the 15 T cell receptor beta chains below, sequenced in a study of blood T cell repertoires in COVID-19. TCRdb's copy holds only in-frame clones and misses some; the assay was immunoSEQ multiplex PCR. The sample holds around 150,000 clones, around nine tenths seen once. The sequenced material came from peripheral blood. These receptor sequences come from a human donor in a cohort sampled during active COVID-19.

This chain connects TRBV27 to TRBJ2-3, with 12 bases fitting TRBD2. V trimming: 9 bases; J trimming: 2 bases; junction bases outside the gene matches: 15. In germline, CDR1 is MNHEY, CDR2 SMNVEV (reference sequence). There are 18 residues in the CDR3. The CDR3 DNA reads TGTGCCAGTGGACCGGGACTAGCGGGCCCTGGCGACACAGATACGCAGTATTTT. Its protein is CASGPGLAGPGDTDTQYF.

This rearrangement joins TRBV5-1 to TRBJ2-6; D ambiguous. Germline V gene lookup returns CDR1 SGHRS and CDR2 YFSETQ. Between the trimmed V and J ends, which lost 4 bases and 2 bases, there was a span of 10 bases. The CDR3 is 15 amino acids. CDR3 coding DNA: TGCGCCAGCAGCAAAACTGAGACTGGGGCCAACGTCCTGACTTTC. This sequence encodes CASSKTETGANVLTF.

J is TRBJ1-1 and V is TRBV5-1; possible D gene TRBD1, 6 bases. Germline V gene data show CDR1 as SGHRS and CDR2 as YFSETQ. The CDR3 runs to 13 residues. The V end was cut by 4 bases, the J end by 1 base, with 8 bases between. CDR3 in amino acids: CASSTTGNTEAFF. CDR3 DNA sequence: TGCGCCAGCAGCACGACAGGGAACACTGAAGCTTTCTTT.

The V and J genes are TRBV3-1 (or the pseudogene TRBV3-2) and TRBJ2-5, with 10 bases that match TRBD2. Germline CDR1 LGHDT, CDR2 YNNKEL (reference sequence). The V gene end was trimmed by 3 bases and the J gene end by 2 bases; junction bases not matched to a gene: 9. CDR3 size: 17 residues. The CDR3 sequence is CASSQDPPSGGQETQYF. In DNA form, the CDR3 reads TGTGCCAGCAGCCAGGATCCCCCTAGCGGGGGTCAAGAGACCCAGTACTTC.

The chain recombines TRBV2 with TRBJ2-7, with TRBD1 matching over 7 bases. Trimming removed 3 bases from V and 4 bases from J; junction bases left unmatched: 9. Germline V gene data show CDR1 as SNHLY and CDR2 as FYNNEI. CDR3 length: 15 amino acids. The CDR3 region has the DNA TGTGCCAGCAGTGATGTGGGCAGGGGGAGTTACGAGCAGTACTTC. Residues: CASSDVGRGSYEQYF.

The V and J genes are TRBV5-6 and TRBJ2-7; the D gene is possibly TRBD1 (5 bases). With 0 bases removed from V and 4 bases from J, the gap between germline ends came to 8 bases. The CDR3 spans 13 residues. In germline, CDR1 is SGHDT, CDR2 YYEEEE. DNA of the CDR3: TGTGCCAGCAGCTTGGGGGCAGGGTACGAGCAGTACTTC. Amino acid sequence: CASSLGAGYEQYF.

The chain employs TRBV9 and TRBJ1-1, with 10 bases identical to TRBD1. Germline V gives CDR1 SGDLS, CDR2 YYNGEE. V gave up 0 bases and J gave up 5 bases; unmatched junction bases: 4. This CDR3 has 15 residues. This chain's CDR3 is CASSVGGTGVTEAFF. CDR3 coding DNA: TGTGCCAGCAGCGTAGGCGGGACAGGGGTGACTGAAGCTTTCTTT.

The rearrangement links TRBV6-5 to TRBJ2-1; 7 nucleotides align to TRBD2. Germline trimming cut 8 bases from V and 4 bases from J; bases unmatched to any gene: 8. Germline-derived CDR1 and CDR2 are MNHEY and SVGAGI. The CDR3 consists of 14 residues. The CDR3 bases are TGTGCCAGCTGGTACGGGGGAGGGTACAATGAGCAGTTCTTC. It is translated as CASWYGGGYNEQFF.

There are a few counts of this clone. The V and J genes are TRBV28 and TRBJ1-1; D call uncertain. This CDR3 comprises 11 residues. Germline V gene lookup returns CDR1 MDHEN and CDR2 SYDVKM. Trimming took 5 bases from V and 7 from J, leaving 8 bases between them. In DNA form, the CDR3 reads TGTGCCAGCAGTAGTACTCGTGAAGCTTTCTTT. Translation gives CASSSTREAFF.

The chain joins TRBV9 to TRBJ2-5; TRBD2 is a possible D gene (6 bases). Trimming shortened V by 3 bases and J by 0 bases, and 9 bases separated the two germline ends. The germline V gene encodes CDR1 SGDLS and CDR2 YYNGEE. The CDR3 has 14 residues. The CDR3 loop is CASSGGLNQETQYF. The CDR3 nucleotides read TGTGCCAGCAGCGGGGGACTGAACCAAGAGACCCAGTACTTC. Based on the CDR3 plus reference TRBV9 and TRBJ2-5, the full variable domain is DSGVTQTPKHLITATGQRVTLRCSPRSGDLSVYWYQQSLDQGLQFLIQYYNGEERAKGNILERFSAQQFPDLHSELNLSSLELGDSALYFCASSGGLNQETQYFGPGTRLLVL.

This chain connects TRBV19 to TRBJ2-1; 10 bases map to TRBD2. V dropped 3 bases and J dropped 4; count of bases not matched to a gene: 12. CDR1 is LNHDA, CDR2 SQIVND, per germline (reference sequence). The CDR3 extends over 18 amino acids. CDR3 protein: CASSIAPQRAGGYNEQFF. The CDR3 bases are TGTGCCAGTAGTATCGCCCCCCAGCGAGCGGGAGGGTACAATGAGCAGTTCTTC.

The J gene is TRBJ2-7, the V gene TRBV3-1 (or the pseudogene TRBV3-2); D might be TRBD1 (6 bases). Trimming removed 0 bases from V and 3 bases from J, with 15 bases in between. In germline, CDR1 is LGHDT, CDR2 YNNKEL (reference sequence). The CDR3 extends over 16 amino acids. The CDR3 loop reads CASSQDSAQGHYEQYF. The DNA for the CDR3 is TGTGCCAGCAGCCAAGACAGTGCGCAGGGGCACTACGAGCAGTACTTC.

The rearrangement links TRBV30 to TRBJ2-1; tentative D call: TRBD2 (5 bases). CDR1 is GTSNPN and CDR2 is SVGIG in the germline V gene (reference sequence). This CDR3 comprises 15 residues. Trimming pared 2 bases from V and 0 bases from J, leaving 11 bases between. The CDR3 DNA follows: TGTGCCTGGAGTATAGGGAGTATCTCCTACAATGAGCAGTTCTTC. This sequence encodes CAWSIGSISYNEQFF.

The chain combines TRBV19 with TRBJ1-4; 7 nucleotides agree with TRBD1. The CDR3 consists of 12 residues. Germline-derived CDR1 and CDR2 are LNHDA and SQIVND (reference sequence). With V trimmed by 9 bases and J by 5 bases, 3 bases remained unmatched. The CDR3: CASLQGNEKLFF. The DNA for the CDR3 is TGTGCCAGCCTACAGGGGAATGAAAAACTGTTTTTT.

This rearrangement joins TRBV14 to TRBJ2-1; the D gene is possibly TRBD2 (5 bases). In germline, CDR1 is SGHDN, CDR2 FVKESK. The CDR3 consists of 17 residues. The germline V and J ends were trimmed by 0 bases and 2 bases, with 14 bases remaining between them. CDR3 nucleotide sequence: TGTGCCAGCAGCCAAGATCTGGCACTAGACACCTACAATGAGCAGTTCTTC. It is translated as CASSQDLALDTYNEQFF.